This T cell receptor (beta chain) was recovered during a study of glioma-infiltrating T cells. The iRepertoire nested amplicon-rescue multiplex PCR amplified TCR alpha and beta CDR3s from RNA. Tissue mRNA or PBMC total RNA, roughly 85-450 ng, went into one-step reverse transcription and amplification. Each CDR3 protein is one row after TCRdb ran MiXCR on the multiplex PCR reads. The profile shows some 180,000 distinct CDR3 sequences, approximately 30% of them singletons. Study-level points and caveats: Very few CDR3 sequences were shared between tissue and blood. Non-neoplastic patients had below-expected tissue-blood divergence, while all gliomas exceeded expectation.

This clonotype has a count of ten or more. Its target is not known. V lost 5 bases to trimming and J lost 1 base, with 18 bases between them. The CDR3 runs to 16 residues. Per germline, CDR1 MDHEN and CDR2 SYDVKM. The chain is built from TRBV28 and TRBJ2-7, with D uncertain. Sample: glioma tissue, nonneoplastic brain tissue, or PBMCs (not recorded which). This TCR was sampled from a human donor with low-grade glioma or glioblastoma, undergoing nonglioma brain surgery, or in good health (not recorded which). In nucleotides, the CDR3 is TGTGCCAGCAGTCTGCCCCGAGCAGCGTATTCCTACGAGCAGTACTTC. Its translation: CASSLPRAAYSYEQYF.